The 19 T cell receptor beta chains in this list originate from one sample, sequenced in a study of T-cell reconstitution after alpha-beta-depleted transplantation in children. Researchers prepared the TCRbeta library using unique molecular identifiers, the study reports. MiXCR was run by TCRdb on the PCR reads, yielding one entry per CDR3 protein. The sample lists approximately 110,000 distinct CDR3 sequences, 23% occurring once. The sample in question was PBMCs, mostly from graft donor cells, obtained 180 days after TCRalphabeta/CD19-depleted stem cell transplant. The origin of the receptors is a male patient aged 2 to 9 who had a stem cell transplant for chronic granulomatous disease, so the T cells may come from the graft donor.

This clonotype was seen only a few times. The rearrangement links TRBV6-5 to TRBJ1-2, with D tentatively TRBD1 (6 bases). Germline V gene data show CDR1 as MNHEY and CDR2 as SVGAGI. The CDR3 is made up of 15 amino acids. Trimming pared 2 bases from V and 3 bases from J, leaving 13 bases between. This CDR3 is CASSYGGLADYGYTF. For the CDR3, the DNA is TGTGCCAGCAGTTACGGGGGGCTAGCAGACTATGGCTACACCTTC.

The CDR3 DNA reads TGTGCCAGCAGTTTTGACATCTCGAACACTGAAGCTTTCTTT. It codes for CASSFDISNTEAFF. The chain recombines TRBV27 with TRBJ1-1; no clear D gene. Trimming shortened V by 3 bases and J by 1 base, and 9 bases separated the two germline ends. Germline-derived CDR1 and CDR2 are MNHEY and SMNVEV (reference sequence). The CDR3 has 14 amino acids.

This clonotype came up many times. The chain carries TRBV20-1 and TRBJ2-1; D is unclear. The germline V and J ends were trimmed by 3 bases and 8 bases, with 11 bases remaining between them. The length of the CDR3 is 12 residues. Germline CDR1 reads DFQATT; CDR2 reads SNEGSKA (reference sequence). The CDR3: CSASPGSDEQFF. CDR3 DNA sequence: TGCAGTGCTAGCCCTGGATCCGATGAGCAGTTCTTC.

This clonotype was seen ten or more times. This chain links TRBV20-1 with TRBJ2-1; the match to TRBD2 covers 11 bases. With V trimmed by 6 bases and J by 6 bases, 7 bases remained unmatched. CDR1 and CDR2 (germline): DFQATT, SNEGSKA (reference sequence). The CDR3 runs 14 residues. The CDR3 DNA reads as TGCAGTGCCAACCTACTAGCGGGGGTCAATGAGCAGTTCTTC. This codes for CSANLLAGVNEQFF.

The sample holds many counts of this clonotype. The J gene is TRBJ2-7, the V gene TRBV5-1, with a weak D call TRBD2 (6 bases). The CDR3 spans 13 residues. CDR1 SGHRS and CDR2 YFSETQ come from the germline V gene. V was pared by 0 bases and J by 7 bases, with 11 bases between. CDR3 residues: CASSLVVGGEQYF. CDR3 bases: TGCGCCAGCAGCTTGGTGGTCGGAGGGGAGCAGTACTTC.

The chain recombines TRBV5-5 with TRBJ2-5, with 8 bases identical to TRBD1. The V and J ends lost 7 bases and 2 bases, in that order; junction bases with no gene match: 10. The length of the CDR3 is 15 residues. The V gene's germline CDR1 is SGHKS and CDR2 YYEKEE (reference sequence). CDR3 protein: CASGLYRGVQETQYF. The CDR3 nucleotides are TGTGCCAGCGGCCTATACAGGGGGGTACAAGAGACCCAGTACTTC.

The V call is TRBV12-3 or TRBV12-4, the J call TRBJ2-7, with 7 bases fitting TRBD1. The CDR3 contains 13 residues. V lost 6 bases to trimming and J lost 5 bases; unmatched junction nucleotides: 7. The CDR3 sequence is CASRLDRADEQYF. CDR3 sequence (DNA): TGTGCCAGCAGACTTGACAGGGCAGACGAGCAGTACTTC.

The chain employs TRBV6-5 and TRBJ1-2; 9 bases align to TRBD1. J was trimmed by 4 bases and V by 4 bases; bases with no gene match: 16. Germline CDR1 reads MNHEY; CDR2 reads SVGAGI. CDR3 length: 18 residues. CDR3 sequence: CASSSLNPGQGLFYGYTF. CDR3 DNA: TGTGCCAGCAGTTCTCTGAATCCGGGACAGGGATTATTCTATGGCTACACCTTC.

The table lists this clonotype with a few counts. The chain recombines TRBV4-2 with TRBJ2-7, with D maybe TRBD2 (5 bases). This CDR3 contains 14 residues. Germline V gene sequence: CDR1 LGHNA, CDR2 YNFKEQ. V was pared by 0 bases and J by 9 bases, with 15 bases between. This CDR3 is CASSQDPRTGGQYF. CDR3 coding DNA: TGTGCCAGCAGCCAAGACCCTAGGACTGGAGGGCAGTACTTC.

In its sample, this clonotype was seen many times. The rearrangement links TRBV5-1 to TRBJ2-7; the match to TRBD2 covers 10 bases. With V trimmed by 3 bases and J by 3 bases, 6 bases remained unmatched. The germline CDR1 and CDR2 sequences are SGHRS and YFSETQ. The CDR3 length is 15 residues. CDR3 amino acids: CASSSSGRAVYEQYF. The CDR3 nucleotides read TGCGCCAGCAGCTCAAGCGGGAGGGCCGTCTACGAGCAGTACTTC.

This clonotype has ten or more counts. In DNA, the CDR3 is TGCAGTGCAACCAGGGTCAAAGGGGATACGCAGTATTTT. Its protein is CSATRVKGDTQYF. V usage is TRBV20-1 and J usage is TRBJ2-3, with a tentative D call TRBD1 (5 bases). CDR3 size: 13 residues. V dropped 6 bases and J dropped 6 bases, with 16 bases sitting between them. In germline, CDR1 is DFQATT, CDR2 SNEGSKA (reference sequence).

This clonotype appeared a few times. Here the CDR3 DNA reads TGTGCCACCAGCAGAGCCCATGCAGGCTACGAGCAGTACTTC. This encodes CATSRAHAGYEQYF. The rearrangement uses TRBV15 and TRBJ2-7; D is uncertain. V was shortened by 1 base and J by 3 bases, with 10 bases between the two germline ends. The CDR3 is 14 amino acids. Germline values: CDR1 LNHNV, CDR2 YYDKDF (reference sequence).

This clonotype has at least ten counts. The chain carries TRBV20-1 and TRBJ1-5; TRBD1 aligns across 8 bases. The CDR3 totals 14 residues. Germline CDR1 is DFQATT and CDR2 is SNEGSKA (reference sequence). V lost 6 bases to trimming and J lost 4 bases; unmatched junction nucleotides: 8. CDR3 DNA: TGCAGTGCACAAGGACAGGGAGTGAATCAGCCCCAGCATTTT. Its protein product is CSAQGQGVNQPQHF.

This clonotype has a count of ten or more. The chain carries TRBV29-1 and TRBJ2-2, with 10 nucleotides matching TRBD1. The CDR3 has 14 residues. Germline V gene lookup returns CDR1 SQVTM and CDR2 ANQGSEA. Germline trimming cut 5 bases from V and 5 bases from J; bases unmatched to any gene: 5. For the CDR3, the DNA is TGCAGCGTTAGGGGACAGGGGCGGACCGGGGAGCTGTTTTTT. The encoded protein is CSVRGQGRTGELFF.

This clonotype was detected only a few times. V gene TRBV12-3 or TRBV12-4 combines with J gene TRBJ2-1; 7 nucleotides agree with TRBD2. This CDR3 has 14 residues. The junction had 7 bases not matched to a gene; V was cut back by 6 bases and J by 5 bases. The CDR3 region is CASRTLAGHNEQFF. The DNA of the CDR3 is TGTGCCAGCAGGACATTAGCGGGCCACAATGAGCAGTTCTTC.

The sample holds many counts of this clonotype. The chain joins TRBV5-1 to TRBJ2-3; no firm D call. The CDR3 sequence is 14 residues long. Trimming pared 2 bases from V and 5 bases from J, leaving 12 bases between. Per the germline V gene, CDR1 is SGHRS and CDR2 is YFSETQ. This CDR3 is CASSFGTKGDTQYF. In DNA, the CDR3 is TGCGCCAGCAGCTTTGGAACTAAGGGAGATACGCAGTATTTT.

This clonotype occurred many times. This CDR3 is CASNRGDTGELFF. The CDR3 DNA reads as TGTGCCAGCAACAGGGGGGACACCGGGGAGCTGTTTTTT. The chain recombines TRBV2 with TRBJ2-2; 8 nucleotides line up with TRBD1. The CDR3 totals 13 residues. Trimming took 7 bases from V and 3 from J; bases not matched to a gene: 1. Looked up from germline, CDR1 is SNHLY and CDR2 is FYNNEI.

The V call is TRBV4-3, the J call TRBJ2-3, with 7 bases aligning to TRBD2. Germline CDR1 and CDR2: LGHNA and YSLEER. Trimming took 3 bases from V and 2 from J; bases not matched to a gene: 5. The CDR3 loop spans 15 amino acids. DNA for the CDR3: TGCGCCAGCAGCCACCTGGGGGGGATCACAGATACGCAGTATTTT. Encoded protein: CASSHLGGITDTQYF.

The chain links TRBV11-2 to TRBJ2-1; D is unclear. Looked up from germline, CDR1 is SGHAT and CDR2 is FQNNGV. The CDR3 extends over 20 amino acids. V lost 2 bases and J lost 0, with 23 bases in between. Here the CDR3 DNA reads TGTGCCAGCAGCTTACCCCCCCGTGGGCCCGGTTCTAGCTCCTACAATGAGCAGTTCTTC. Translation: CASSLPPRGPGSSSYNEQFF.